One and the same sample provided the 10 T cell receptor beta chains below, sequenced in a study of beta chain features in type 1 diabetes. Study-wide findings and caveats: TCRB CDR3s from Type 1 diabetes patients were moderately but significantly shorter in all four CD4+ subsets.

No antigens are known for them. The study reverse transcribed the entire isolated RNA, so it sequenced expressed TCRB transcripts. TCRdb's table, derived via immunoSEQ multiplex PCR, lists solely in-frame clones and lacks some. The sample lists around 180,000 clones; around 8% were seen once. The sample was central memory CD4+ T cells from blood. The receptor source for this set is a woman aged 40-49 years with type 1 diabetes.

This clone was found a few times. The sample has other DNA sequences that encode this CDR3 too. This chain uses TRBV18 with TRBJ2-5; D remains unclear. Germline V CDR1 and CDR2: KGHSH, LQKENI. V lost 3 bases to trimming and J lost 5 bases, with 7 bases between them. The CDR3 has 12 amino acids. The CDR3 region has the DNA TGTGCCAGCTCACCGGGCGTGGAGACCCAGTACTTC. Its translation is CASSPGVETQYF.

This clone was seen a handful of times. The chain couples TRBV5-1 to TRBJ2-1, with 10 bases that match TRBD1. This CDR3 contains 17 residues. Germline CDR1 is SGHRS and CDR2 is YFSETQ. The junction had 10 bases not matched to a gene; V was cut back by 4 bases and J by 3 bases. Here the CDR3 DNA reads TGCGCCAGCAGCCCGTATCCAGGGACAGGGGTCTACAATGAGCAGTTCTTC. Its protein is CASSPYPGTGVYNEQFF. The full variable domain, in which reference TRBV5-1 and TRBJ2-1 provide the parts outside the CDR3, is KAGVTQTPRYLIKTRGQQVTLSCSPISGHRSVSWYQQTPGQGLQFLFEYFSETQRNKGNFPGRFSGRQFSNSRSEMNVSTLELGDSALYLCASSPYPGTGVYNEQFFGPGTRLTVL.

This clone showed up just a few times. The V and J genes are TRBV7-2 and TRBJ2-7, with 9 bases that match TRBD1. The CDR3 is 14 amino acids. V gave up 4 bases and J gave up 5 bases; unmatched junction bases: 6. CDR1 SGHTA and CDR2 FQGNSA come from the germline V gene. The CDR3 nucleotides are TGTGCCAGCAGCTCACAGGGGGCACTGGACGAGCAGTACTTC. Amino acid sequence: CASSSQGALDEQYF.

The table lists this clone with a few counts. CDR3 nucleotide sequence: TGTGCCAGCACCTTCGGGACTAGAGAGACCCAGTACTTC. Its translation: CASTFGTRETQYF. The chain combines TRBV11-2 with TRBJ2-5; 8 bases are shared with TRBD2. The V gene end was trimmed by 7 bases and the J gene end by 4 bases; junction bases not matched to a gene: 5. The CDR3 consists of 13 residues. CDR1 and CDR2 (germline): SGHAT, FQNNGV. The full variable domain, with the rest looked up from reference TRBV11-2 and TRBJ2-5, is EAGVAQSPRYKIIEKRQSVAFWCNPISGHATLYWYQQILGQGPKLLIQFQNNGVVDDSQLPKDRFSAERLKGVDSTLKIQPAKLEDSAVYLCASTFGTRETQYFGPGTRLLVL.

There are a few counts of this clone. The J gene is TRBJ1-2, the V gene TRBV25-1; no firm D call. The germline V gene has CDR1 MGHDK and CDR2 SYGVNS. CDR3 length: 13 residues. Trimming cost V 7 bases and J 4 bases, with 13 bases left between them. CDR3 nucleotide sequence: TGTGCCAGCAACGGGGAGGGAGGCTATGGCTACACCTTC. Translated, it gives CASNGEGGYGYTF.

CDR3 bases: TGTGCCAGTGCCCTCCAGGGACAGGGCACCTATGGCTACACCTTC. Residues: CASALQGQGTYGYTF. This chain connects TRBV27 to TRBJ1-2; the match to TRBD1 covers 9 bases. This CDR3 is built from 15 residues. V lost 9 bases, J lost 4 bases, and 12 bases stayed unmatched. Germline V gene sequence: CDR1 MNHEY, CDR2 SMNVEV (reference sequence).

V is TRBV5-6 and J is TRBJ1-2; D might be TRBD1 (6 bases). Between the trimmed V and J ends, which lost 4 bases and 8 bases, there was a span of 21 bases. The CDR3 consists of 15 residues. Germline V CDR1 and CDR2: SGHDT, YYEEEE. CDR3 sequence (DNA): TGTGCCAGCAGCCCGAGGGACACTACCTCGGGAGGCTACACCTTC. Protein product: CASSPRDTTSGGYTF.

This clone was recorded a few times. The chain is built from TRBV7-8 and TRBJ2-5; no firm D call. TRBJ2-7 explains the end of the DNA better; the J call may be wrong. The germline gives CDR1 SGHVS, CDR2 FQNEAQ. This CDR3 comprises 12 residues. CDR3 residues: CASSLNSYEQYF. CDR3 DNA: TGTGCCAGCAGCCTAAACAGCTACGAGCAGTACTTC.

In this sample, this clone turned up a few times. The chain couples TRBV5-5 to TRBJ2-1, with D tentatively TRBD2 (6 bases). This CDR3 region has 15 residues. V was trimmed by 4 bases and J by 5 bases, leaving 16 bases between them. CDR1 is SGHKS and CDR2 is YYEKEE in the germline V gene (reference sequence). In DNA, the CDR3 is TGTGCCAGCAGCCCGGAGGGGATACGAGACAATGAGCAGTTCTTC. It yields the protein CASSPEGIRDNEQFF.

This rearrangement joins TRBV6-5 to TRBJ1-1; D call uncertain. V lost 8 bases and J 4 bases, leaving 14 bases between the germline ends. Germline V gene sequence: CDR1 MNHEY, CDR2 SVGAGI. The CDR3 spans 13 residues. CDR3 sequence (DNA): TGTGCCAGCCGCCGGGTGGGTGCCACTGAAGCTTTCTTT. Translated, it gives CASRRVGATEAFF.